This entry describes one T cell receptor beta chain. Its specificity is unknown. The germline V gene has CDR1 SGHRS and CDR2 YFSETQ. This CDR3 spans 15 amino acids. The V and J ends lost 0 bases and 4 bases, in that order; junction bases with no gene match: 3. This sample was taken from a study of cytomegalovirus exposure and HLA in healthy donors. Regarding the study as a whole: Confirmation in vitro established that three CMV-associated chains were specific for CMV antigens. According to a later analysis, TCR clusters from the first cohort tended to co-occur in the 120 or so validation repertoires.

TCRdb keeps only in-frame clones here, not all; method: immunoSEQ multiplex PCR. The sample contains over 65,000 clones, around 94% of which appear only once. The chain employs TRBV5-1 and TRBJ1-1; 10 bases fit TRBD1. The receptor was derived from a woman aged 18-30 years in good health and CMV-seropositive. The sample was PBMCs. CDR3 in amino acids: CASSLARQGATEAFF. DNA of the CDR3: TGCGCCAGCAGCTTGGCCCGACAGGGGGCCACTGAAGCTTTCTTT.